One TCR beta chain is described in this entry. This entry is derived from a study of shared clonotypes between healthy human individuals. Once extracted for a subset, genomic DNA was divided evenly among several immunoSEQ plates. Assay used: immunoSEQ multiplex PCR; TCRdb lists only in-frame clones, some missing. Among millions of clones listed, just over 90% were seen once. Free of recent acute infections or vaccinations, the donors were healthy HIV-negative adults. Per the germline V gene, CDR1 is MNHNS and CDR2 is SASEGT. Trimming stripped 3 bases from V and 2 bases from J, with 3 bases between. The CDR3 totals 12 residues.

The chain carries TRBV6-1 and TRBJ2-3; D is undetermined. The sequenced material came from naive CD4+ T cells sorted from blood. The subset is: CD45RA+ positively selected. This clonotype originated in a man aged 18 to 30 in good health. CDR3 in amino acids: CASSDATDTQYF. The CDR3 DNA is TGTGCCAGCAGTGATGCCACAGATACGCAGTATTTT.